The clone carrying this T cell receptor (beta chain) turned up a few times. Its cognate antigen is unknown. Trimming took 4 bases from V and 2 from J, leaving 12 bases between them. This CDR3 region has 14 residues. CDR1 and CDR2 from the germline V gene are SGHTA and FQGNSA. The source of the sample is a study of T cell repertoires in cytomegalovirus infection. TCRdb re-called the reads with MiXCR, one entry per CDR3 protein. The data show about 890,000 distinct CDR3 sequences, roughly 30% seen once. This rearrangement joins TRBV7-2 to TRBJ2-7; D possibly corresponds to TRBD2 (7 bases). Sample: cultured CD8+ T cells from PBMCs, taken from culture after CMV antigen stimulation. The TCR originated in a human donor in good health (CMV status not recorded). Some clones in this sample may be carry-over from other donors' samples. This CDR3 is CASSWGGSTYEQYF. DNA for the CDR3: TGTGCCAGCAGCTGGGGGGGCTCTACCTACGAGCAGTACTTC.